This T cell receptor (beta chain) was captured by sequencing in a study of T cells after yellow fever vaccination. This clonotype was detected only a few times. Its specificity is unknown. TCRdb reanalysed the 5' RACE reads using MiXCR and keeps one entry per CDR3 protein. The data contain 400,000 or so distinct CDR3 sequences, 11% of them seen just once; the ten biggest clones take up around 18%. Germline values: CDR1 SEHNR, CDR2 FQNEAQ (reference sequence). The CDR3 runs to 15 residues. J lost 2 bases, V lost 4 bases, and 4 bases had no gene match. Study-level results: Clonotypes shared by both compartments, CD4 and CD8, made up a small share. The secondary response peaked faster, at day 5 versus 15, but was weaker.

The TCR comes from a man between 18 and 29 years old who received the YFV17D yellow fever vaccine. The chain combines TRBV7-9 with TRBJ2-1, with 8 bases that match TRBD2. The material sequenced was PBMCs, taken on the day of the first yellow fever vaccination. CDR3 protein: CASSYGTSPYNEQFF. DNA for the CDR3: TGTGCCAGCAGCTACGGGACTAGTCCCTACAATGAGCAGTTCTTC.